These 21 T cell receptor beta chains originate from one sample sequenced in a study of cytomegalovirus exposure and HLA in healthy donors. It was with 60 Vbeta and 13 Jbeta primers that the PCR ran. The table came from immunoSEQ multiplex PCR; TCRdb's copy has only in-frame clones and leaves some out. Of around 160,000 clones listed, 75% to 80% are singletons. The sample was PBMCs. The receptor set was obtained from a man aged 50 to 60 in good health and CMV-seropositive.

This clone occurred once. This chain uses TRBV28 with TRBJ1-6; 9 positions agree with TRBD1. J gave up 6 bases and V 3 bases, and 3 bases lay outside the gene matches. CDR1 MDHEN and CDR2 SYDVKM come from the germline V gene. This CDR3 contains 15 residues. CDR3 nucleotide sequence: TGTGCCAGCAGTTTGACAGGGGGTGGTAATTCACCCCTCCACTTT. Its translation: CASSLTGGGNSPLHF.

This chain connects TRBV7-9 to TRBJ2-7, with 11 bases lining up with TRBD1. The trim removed 3 bases at V and 3 bases at J, leaving 1 base unmatched. CDR3 length: 14 amino acids. CDR1 is SEHNR, CDR2 FQNEAQ, per germline (reference sequence). The CDR3 sequence: CASSLGQGGYEQYF. In DNA, the CDR3 is TGTGCCAGCAGCTTGGGACAGGGGGGCTACGAGCAGTACTTC.

The CDR3 protein is CASSLDRGHNSPLHF. The CDR3 DNA reads TGTGCCAGCAGTTTAGACAGGGGGCATAATTCACCCCTCCACTTT. This chain connects TRBV2 to TRBJ1-6, with TRBD1 matching over 10 bases. With V trimmed by 5 bases and J by 5 bases, 3 bases remained unmatched. The CDR3 is 15 amino acids. Per the germline V gene, CDR1 is SNHLY and CDR2 is FYNNEI.

The chain combines TRBV19 with TRBJ1-5; 10 bases map to TRBD1. In germline, CDR1 is LNHDA, CDR2 SQIVND (reference sequence). V shed 6 bases and J 2 bases; nucleotides not matched to a gene: 4. This CDR3 is built from 15 residues. This CDR3 is CASRAGTGGNQPQHF. Here the CDR3 DNA reads TGTGCCAGTAGGGCGGGGACAGGGGGCAATCAGCCCCAGCATTTT.

The chain uses TRBV11-2 and TRBJ2-5, with 7 bases matching TRBD1. From germline, CDR1 is SGHAT and CDR2 FQNNGV. CDR3 size: 16 residues. The trim removed 0 bases at V and 3 bases at J, leaving 7 bases unmatched. The CDR3 DNA reads as TGTGCCAGCAGCTTAGATCAGACAGGGTGGAAAGAGACCCAGTACTTC. The encoded protein is CASSLDQTGWKETQYF.

The gene calls are TRBV5-1 and TRBJ2-3, with D possibly TRBD2 on 5 matching bases. The ends were cut back, 5 bases at V and 2 bases at J, with 24 bases in the middle. Germline lookup yields CDR1 SGHRS and CDR2 YFSETQ. The CDR3 has 18 residues. The CDR3 DNA is TGCGCCAGCAGATCGGGGTTTGACCGCCGGATGTCCACAGATACGCAGTATTTT. It encodes CASRSGFDRRMSTDTQYF.

The J gene is TRBJ2-5, the V gene TRBV6-1; D is perhaps TRBD1 (6 bases). Germline-derived CDR1 and CDR2 are MNHNS and SASEGT. V lost 6 bases and J lost 5, with 13 bases in between. This CDR3 spans 13 amino acids. CDR3 sequence reads: CASSITGKETQYF. The CDR3 DNA reads TGTGCCAGCAGCATTACAGGGAAGGAGACCCAGTACTTC.

The chain joins TRBV6-1 to TRBJ1-4; 10 bases agree with TRBD1. Trimming took 7 bases from V and 5 from J; bases not matched to a gene: 4. Per germline, CDR1 MNHNS and CDR2 SASEGT. The CDR3 length is 14 residues. CDR3 in amino acids: CASIRDRGNEKLFF. In nucleotides, the CDR3 is TGTGCCAGCATCCGGGACAGGGGAAATGAAAAACTGTTTTTT.

V and J are TRBV5-1 and TRBJ1-1, with 8 bases lining up with TRBD1. Germline V gene sequence: CDR1 SGHRS, CDR2 YFSETQ. J lost 0 bases, V lost 4 bases, and 5 bases had no gene match. CDR3 size: 15 residues. CDR3 DNA: TGCGCCAGCAGCGTTATACAGGGGGTGAACACTGAAGCTTTCTTT. Its translation: CASSVIQGVNTEAFF.

The chain links TRBV5-4 to TRBJ1-1; unclear D gene. The CDR3 is made up of 14 amino acids. Germline assignment: CDR1 SGHNT and CDR2 YYREEE (reference sequence). V gave up 5 bases and J gave up 4 bases, with 15 bases separating them. CDR3 amino acids: CASSTQQAPTEAFF. The CDR3 DNA is TGTGCCAGCAGTACGCAGCAGGCCCCCACTGAAGCTTTCTTT.

The rearrangement links TRBV2 to TRBJ2-5, with D possibly matching TRBD2 (6 bases). Germline V gene data show CDR1 as SNHLY and CDR2 as FYNNEI. The CDR3 covers 12 residues. Trimming removed 7 bases at V and 2 bases at J, with 8 bases between. CDR3 region: CASNRGQETQYF. CDR3 coding DNA: TGTGCCAGCAACCGGGGGCAAGAGACCCAGTACTTC. The complete variable domain, with remaining parts taken from reference TRBV2 and TRBJ2-5, reads EPEVTQTPSHQVTQMGQEVILRCVPISNHLYFYWYRQILGQKVEFLVSFYNNEISEKSEIFDDQFSVERPDGSNFTLKIRSTKLEDSAMYFCASNRGQETQYFGPGTRLLVL.

The rearrangement joins TRBV4-3 to TRBJ1-1; D possibly corresponds to TRBD1 (5 bases). CDR3 length: 18 amino acids. The V end lost 2 bases, the J end lost 1 base, and 20 bases lay between the germline ends. CDR1 is LGHNA, CDR2 YSLEER, per germline. The CDR3, as DNA: TGCGCCAGCAGCCAATTTGGGGGGGGTGGGCAGCCGAACACTGAAGCTTTCTTT. It is translated as CASSQFGGGGQPNTEAFF.

The table lists this clone with a few counts. V is TRBV30 and J is TRBJ1-2, with D unresolved. Looked up from germline, CDR1 is GTSNPN and CDR2 is SVGIG (reference sequence). This CDR3 is built from 13 residues. V was trimmed by 8 bases and J by 4 bases, leaving 17 bases between them. CDR3 sequence: CAGTGESVYGYTF. CDR3 in DNA: TGTGCCGGCACTGGGGAGTCTGTCTATGGCTACACCTTC.

The V and J genes are TRBV11-2 and TRBJ2-6; possibly TRBD2 for D (5 bases). V was pared by 6 bases and J by 0 bases, with 12 bases between. CDR3 length: 16 amino acids. The germline V gene encodes CDR1 SGHAT and CDR2 FQNNGV. This chain's CDR3 is CASRPEGSSGANVLTF. The CDR3, as DNA: TGTGCCAGCAGGCCCGAAGGGAGCTCTGGGGCCAACGTCCTGACTTTC.

The table lists this clone with a few counts. The rearrangement links TRBV4-2 to TRBJ2-2, with a weak D call TRBD1 (6 bases). Per germline, CDR1 LGHNA and CDR2 YNFKEQ. CDR3 length: 14 residues. V gave up 0 bases and J gave up 4 bases, with 6 bases separating them. The CDR3 region has the DNA TGTGCCAGCAGCCAAGAGACAGGCACCGGGGAGCTGTTTTTT. Its protein is CASSQETGTGELFF.

The rearrangement joins TRBV28 to TRBJ2-5, with 10 bases that match TRBD1. The germline gives CDR1 MDHEN, CDR2 SYDVKM. The ends lost 7 bases at V and 4 bases at J; junction bases unmatched: 9. The CDR3 consists of 15 residues. This chain's CDR3 is CASKGGDRGVETQYF. DNA of the CDR3: TGTGCCAGCAAGGGTGGGGACAGGGGAGTAGAGACCCAGTACTTC. Full variable domain (rest looked up from reference TRBV28 and TRBJ2-5): DVKVTQSSRYLVKRTGEKVFLECVQDMDHENMFWYRQDPGLGLRLIYFSYDVKMKEKGDIPEGYSVSREKKERFSLILESASTNQTSMYLCASKGGDRGVETQYFGPGTRLLVL.

V usage is TRBV27 and J usage is TRBJ1-1, with TRBD1 as a possible D gene (6 bases). The V and J ends lost 6 bases and 5 bases respectively, with 16 bases between them. Germline V CDR1 and CDR2: MNHEY, SMNVEV (reference sequence). The CDR3 is 14 residues long. In nucleotides, the CDR3 is TGTGCCAGCAGCCCCGGGGGGCGCCAAACTGAAGCTTTCTTT. Translating gives CASSPGGRQTEAFF.

The DNA of the CDR3 is TGTGCCAGCAGCCCGGGACTAGCGGGGGGCCGTTCACCCTACGAGCAGTACGTC. It encodes CASSPGLAGGRSPYEQYV. V is TRBV6-4 and J is TRBJ2-7; 15 bases fit TRBD2. The junction had 11 bases not matched to a gene; V was cut back by 6 bases and J by 2 bases. The CDR3 has 18 amino acids. The germline gives CDR1 MRHNA, CDR2 SNTAGT.

This sequence joins TRBV7-9 and TRBJ1-3, with a tentative D call TRBD1 (5 bases). Germline assignment: CDR1 SEHNR and CDR2 FQNEAQ (reference sequence). V shed 8 bases and J shed 0 bases, with 11 bases lying between them. The CDR3 runs to 14 residues. The CDR3 loop reads CASARGFSGNTIYF. The CDR3 bases are TGTGCCAGCGCCCGGGGGTTCTCTGGAAACACCATATATTTT.

The chain links TRBV28 to TRBJ1-1; no definite D call. The CDR3 spans 17 residues. V gave up 1 base and J gave up 0 bases, with 15 bases separating them. From germline, CDR1 is MDHEN and CDR2 SYDVKM. The CDR3 nucleotides are TGTGCCAGCAGTTTATTAGGAGGCGGCTACTTGAACACTGAAGCTTTCTTT. Translating it yields CASSLLGGGYLNTEAFF.

This chain links TRBV7-9 with TRBJ1-2, with D uncertain. Germline lookup yields CDR1 SEHNR and CDR2 FQNEAQ (reference sequence). Trimming left V 2 bases short and J 1 base short, with 17 bases between. This CDR3 is 17 amino acids long. The CDR3 loop is CASSLKLVGGGNYGYTF. For the CDR3, the DNA is TGTGCCAGCAGCTTAAAATTGGTCGGAGGAGGTAACTATGGCTACACCTTC.